The source of this TCR beta chain is a study of blood T cell repertoires in COVID-19. Background on the study: Samples of COVID-19 (acute and convalescent) were obtained from the United States, Italy and Spain.

In the source study's methods: Reference gene primer amplification yielded estimated nucleated cell counts. Using immunoSEQ multiplex PCR, the repertoire was profiled, and TCRdb retains in-frame clones only, with some absent. Clone size and the V and J calls come from that table; the DNA yielded D and trimming. The profile shows some 60,000 clones, about nine tenths of them singletons. Trimming left V 6 bases short and J 4 bases short, with 8 bases between. The CDR3 length is 12 residues. Germline V gives CDR1 MDHEN, CDR2 SYDVKM. This TCR was sampled from a man in his 60s with acute or convalescent COVID-19. Specimen: peripheral blood. The J gene is TRBJ2-3, the V gene TRBV28, with D possibly TRBD2 on 5 matching bases. The CDR3 here is CASREVADTQYF. Written as DNA, the CDR3 is TGTGCCAGCAGGGAGGTCGCAGATACGCAGTATTTT. Based on the CDR3 plus reference TRBV28 and TRBJ2-3, the full variable domain is DVKVTQSSRYLVKRTGEKVFLECVQDMDHENMFWYRQDPGLGLRLIYFSYDVKMKEKGDIPEGYSVSREKKERFSLILESASTNQTSMYLCASREVADTQYFGPGTRLTVL.